This TCR beta chain was found in a study of siplizumab effects on memory and regulatory T cells. The CDR3 length is 16 residues. The germline gives CDR1 SNHLY, CDR2 FYNNEI. Clones were sequenced by immunoSEQ multiplex PCR, and TCRdb holds only the in-frame ones, with some missing. This sample has about 50,000 clones, with over 90% found just once. In regard to this clone: Its ends do not fully match the called genes, so a read error is possible.

V gene TRBV2 combines with J gene TRBJ2-1; 7 bases are shared with TRBD2. Sequenced: CD8+ T cells sorted from blood. This receptor was taken from a human donor in good health. CDR3: CVSSDVGLLISNEQFF. CDR3 bases: TGTGTCAGCAGTGACGTGGGACTACTCATCTCCAATGAGCAGTTCTTC.